This T cell receptor (beta chain) was sequenced for a study of blood T cell repertoires in COVID-19. Study in general: COVID-19 samples, acute and convalescent, were from the United States, Italy and Spain.

Generated by immunoSEQ multiplex PCR, the TCRdb table keeps only in-frame clones and is missing some. This sample has approximately 220,000 clones, with approximately 81% found just once. Individuals drawn from approximately 26 US areas were about 18 to 95 years old. In Cohort 3, a recovered donor had either two negative PCRs, clearance, or symptom resolution. Germline V gives CDR1 SGHRS, CDR2 YFSETQ. CDR3 size: 13 residues. V dropped 4 bases and J dropped 3 bases, with 11 bases sitting between them. Sequences were obtained from PBMCs or T cells enriched from blood (not recorded which). The TCR originated in a man between 40 and 49 years old who had recovered from COVID-19. The V gene is TRBV5-1, the J gene TRBJ2-7; possible D gene TRBD2, 5 bases. The CDR3 nucleotides read TGCGCCAGCAGCGTCGGACGGGACTACGAGCAGTACTTC. Translated, it gives CASSVGRDYEQYF.